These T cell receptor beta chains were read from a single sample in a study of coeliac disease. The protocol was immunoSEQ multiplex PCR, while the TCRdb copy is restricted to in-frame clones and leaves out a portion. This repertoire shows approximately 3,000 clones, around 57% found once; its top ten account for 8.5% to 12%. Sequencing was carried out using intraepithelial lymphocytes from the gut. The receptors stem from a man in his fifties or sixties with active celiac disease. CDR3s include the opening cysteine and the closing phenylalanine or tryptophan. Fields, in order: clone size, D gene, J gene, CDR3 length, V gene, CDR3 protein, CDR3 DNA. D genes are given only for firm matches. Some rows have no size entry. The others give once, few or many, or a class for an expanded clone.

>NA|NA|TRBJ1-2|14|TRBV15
CATSRDRMRYGYTF
TGTGCCACCAGCAGAGATCGTATGCGCTATGGCTACACCTTC
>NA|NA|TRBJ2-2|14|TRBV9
CASSDQGNTGELFF
TGTGCCAGCAGCGACCAGGGGAACACCGGGGAGCTGTTTTTT
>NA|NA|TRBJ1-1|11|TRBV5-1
CASSLAGGSFF
TGCGCCAGCAGCTTGGCCGGGGGGTCTTTCTTT
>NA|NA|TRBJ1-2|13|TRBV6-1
CASSESGTNGYTF
TGTGCCAGCAGTGAATCCGGGACTAATGGCTACACCTTC
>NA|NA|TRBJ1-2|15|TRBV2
CASAGPSTSYYGYTF
TGTGCCAGCGCCGGACCCTCTACTAGTTACTATGGCTACACCTTC
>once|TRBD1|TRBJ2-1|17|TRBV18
CASSPRTGGLSLDEQFF
TGTGCCAGCTCACCACGGACAGGGGGCCTCAGTCTCGATGAGCAGTTCTTC
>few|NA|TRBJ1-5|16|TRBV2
CASGSTSTELNQPQHF
TGTGCCAGCGGCTCTACCTCGACAGAACTCAATCAGCCCCAGCATTTT
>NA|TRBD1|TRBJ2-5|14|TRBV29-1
CSASQGVADETQYF
TGCAGCGCTTCTCAGGGGGTCGCGGATGAGACCCAGTACTTC
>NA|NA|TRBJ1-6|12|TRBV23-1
CASSRAGSPLHF
TGCGCCAGCAGCAGGGCAGGTTCACCCCTCCACTTT
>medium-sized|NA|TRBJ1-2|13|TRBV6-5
CASSSGTNYGYTF
TGTGCCAGTTCCTCAGGGACTAACTATGGCTACACCTTC
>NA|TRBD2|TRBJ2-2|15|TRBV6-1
CASFSGLFGTGELFF
TGTGCCAGCTTTAGCGGGCTCTTCGGCACCGGGGAGCTGTTTTTT
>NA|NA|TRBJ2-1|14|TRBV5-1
CASKGGETYNEQFF
TGCGCCAGCAAAGGGGGGGAAACCTACAATGAGCAGTTCTTC
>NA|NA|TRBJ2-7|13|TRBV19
CASSASRSHEQYF
TGTGCCAGTAGTGCCTCTAGATCCCACGAGCAGTACTTC
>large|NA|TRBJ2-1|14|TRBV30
CAWSVGHPNNEQFF
TGTGCCTGGAGTGTGGGACACCCGAACAATGAGCAGTTCTTC
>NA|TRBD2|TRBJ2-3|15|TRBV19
CASTSSGKITDTQYF
TGTGCCAGTACCTCTAGCGGGAAAATCACAGATACGCAGTATTTT
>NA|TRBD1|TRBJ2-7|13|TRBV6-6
CASKGQGLHEQYF
TGTGCCAGCAAGGGACAGGGACTCCACGAGCAGTACTTC
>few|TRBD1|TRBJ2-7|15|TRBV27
CASSGRDRGFHEQYF
TGTGCCAGCAGTGGCAGGGACAGGGGGTTTCACGAGCAGTACTTC
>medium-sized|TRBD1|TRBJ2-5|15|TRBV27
CASSLFRGLEETQYF
TGTGCCAGCAGTCTTTTCAGGGGGCTGGAGGAGACCCAGTACTTC
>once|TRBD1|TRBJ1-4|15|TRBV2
CASSPGGTTNEKLFF
TGTGCCAGCAGTCCAGGGGGCACAACTAATGAAAAACTGTTTTTT
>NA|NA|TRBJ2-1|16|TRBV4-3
CASSQDRSGYYNEQFF
TGCGCCAGCAGCCAAGATCGAAGCGGGTACTACAATGAGCAGTTCTTC
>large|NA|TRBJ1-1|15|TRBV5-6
CASSLVRELGTEAFF
TGTGCCAGCAGCTTGGTGAGGGAATTGGGCACTGAAGCTTTCTTT
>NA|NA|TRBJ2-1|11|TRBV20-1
CSALNYNEQFF
TGCAGTGCTCTTAATTACAATGAGCAGTTCTTC
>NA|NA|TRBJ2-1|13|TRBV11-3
CASSPSSYNEQFF
TGTGCCAGCAGCCCTAGCTCCTACAATGAGCAGTTCTTC
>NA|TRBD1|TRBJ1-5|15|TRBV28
CASSLQGARNQPQHF
TGTGCCAGCAGTTTACAGGGGGCGCGCAATCAGCCCCAGCATTTT
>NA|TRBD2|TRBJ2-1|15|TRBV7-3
CASSFNSGGHNEQFF
TGTGCCAGCAGCTTTAATAGCGGGGGCCACAATGAGCAGTTCTTC
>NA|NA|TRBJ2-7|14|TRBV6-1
CASSGRGNPSEQYF
TGTGCCAGCAGTGGAAGGGGGAACCCTAGCGAGCAGTACTTC
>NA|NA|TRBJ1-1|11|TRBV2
CASSENSEAFF
TGTGCCAGCAGTGAGAACAGTGAAGCTTTCTTT
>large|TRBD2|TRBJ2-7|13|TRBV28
CASSMAGGLEQYF
TGTGCCAGCAGTATGGCGGGGGGGCTCGAGCAGTACTTC
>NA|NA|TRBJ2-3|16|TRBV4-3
CASSQDVELITDTQYF
TGCGCCAGCAGCCAAGATGTCGAACTTATCACAGATACGCAGTATTTT
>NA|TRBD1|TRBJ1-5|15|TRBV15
CATSRVRGRNQPQHF
TGTGCCACCAGCAGAGTCAGGGGGCGCAATCAGCCCCAGCATTTT
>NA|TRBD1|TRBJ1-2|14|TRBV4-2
CASSQGQGAFGYTF
TGTGCCAGCAGCCAAGGACAGGGGGCGTTTGGCTACACCTTC
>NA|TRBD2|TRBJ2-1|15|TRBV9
CASSVMASGGDEQFF
TGTGCCAGCAGCGTAATGGCTAGCGGGGGTGATGAGCAGTTCTTC
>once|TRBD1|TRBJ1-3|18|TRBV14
CASSQVLMTGPSGNTIYF
TGTGCCAGCAGCCAAGTTCTCATGACAGGGCCCTCTGGAAACACCATATATTTT
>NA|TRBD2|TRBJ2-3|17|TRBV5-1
CASAHQRGGGSTDTQYF
TGCGCCAGCGCACATCAGCGGGGGGGTGGCAGCACAGATACGCAGTATTTT
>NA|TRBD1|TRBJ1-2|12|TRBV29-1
CSVDQGALGYTF
TGCAGCGTTGATCAGGGGGCGTTGGGCTACACCTTC
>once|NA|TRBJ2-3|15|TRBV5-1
CASSTDGDYTDTQYF
TGCGCCAGCAGCACGGACGGGGATTACACAGATACGCAGTATTTT
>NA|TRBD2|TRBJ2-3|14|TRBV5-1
CASSPGGAPDTQYF
TGCGCCAGCAGCCCCGGGGGGGCCCCCGATACGCAGTATTTT
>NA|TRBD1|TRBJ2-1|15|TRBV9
CASSVAAQGANEQFF
TGTGCCAGCAGCGTAGCTGCACAGGGGGCCAATGAGCAGTTCTTC
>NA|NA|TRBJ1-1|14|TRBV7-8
CASSPFTGNTEAFF
TGTGCCAGCAGCCCTTTCACAGGGAACACTGAAGCTTTCTTT
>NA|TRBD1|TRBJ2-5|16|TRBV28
CASSSLGTAHQETQYF
TGTGCCAGCAGTTCCTTAGGGACAGCGCACCAAGAGACCCAGTACTTC
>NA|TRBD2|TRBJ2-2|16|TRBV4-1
CASSRELAGVTGELFF
TGCGCCAGCAGCCGAGAACTAGCGGGAGTAACCGGGGAGCTGTTTTTT
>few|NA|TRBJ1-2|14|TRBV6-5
CASRVGGEGYGYTF
TGTGCCAGCAGGGTCGGAGGGGAGGGCTATGGCTACACCTTC
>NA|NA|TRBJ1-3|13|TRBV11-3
CASNPGYGNTIYF
TGTGCCAGTAACCCGGGATACGGAAACACCATATATTTT
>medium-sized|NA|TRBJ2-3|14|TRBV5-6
CASSSVLSTDTQYF
TGTGCCAGCAGCTCAGTCCTCAGCACAGATACGCAGTATTTT
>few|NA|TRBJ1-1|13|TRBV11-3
CASIPPGGPEAFF
TGTGCCAGCATCCCTCCCGGCGGTCCTGAAGCTTTCTTT
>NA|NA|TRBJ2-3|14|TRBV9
CASSGGESGDTQYF
TGTGCCAGCAGCGGCGGAGAAAGCGGAGATACGCAGTATTTT
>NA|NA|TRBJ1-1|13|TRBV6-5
CASSLLGQGEAFF
TGTGCCAGCAGCCTCCTCGGTCAGGGGGAAGCTTTCTTT
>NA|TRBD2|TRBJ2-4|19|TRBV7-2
CASSHGWEAGALVENIQYF
TGTGCCAGCAGCCACGGATGGGAAGCGGGAGCTTTGGTCGAAAACATTCAGTACTTC
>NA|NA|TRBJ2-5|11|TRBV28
CASSPGQKEYF
TGTGCCAGCAGTCCAGGACAGAAGGAGTACTTC
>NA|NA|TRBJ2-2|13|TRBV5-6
CASSLLGSGELFF
TGTGCCAGCAGCTTGCTCGGTAGCGGGGAGCTGTTTTTT
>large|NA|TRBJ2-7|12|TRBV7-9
CASSSGDHEQYF
TGTGCCAGCAGCTCCGGAGACCACGAGCAGTACTTC
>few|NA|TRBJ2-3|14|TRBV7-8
CASSFGGGKDTQYF
TGTGCCAGCAGTTTTGGCGGGGGCAAAGATACGCAGTATTTT
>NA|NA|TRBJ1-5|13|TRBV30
CAWSVQGDQPQHF
TGTGCCTGGAGTGTACAGGGAGATCAGCCCCAGCATTTT
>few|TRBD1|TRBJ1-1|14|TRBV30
CAWSRGTGATEAFF
TGTGCCTGGTCCCGCGGGACAGGGGCCACTGAAGCTTTCTTT